Included here is one TCR beta chain sequence, with context. This CDR3 is built from 16 residues. Germline V CDR1 and CDR2: SGHVS, FNYEAQ. V dropped 0 bases and J dropped 9 bases, with 18 bases sitting between them. This entry belongs to a study of blood T cell repertoires in COVID-19. Overall study context: PBMCs, B-cell-depleted T cells, or T cells were the source of the cDNA or gDNA that made up the material.

Participants came from fewer than 25 US areas, aged roughly 18 to 95 years. Researchers sorted participants into cohorts using their self-reported clinical history. How the authors handled the data: Reference gene primers were amplified, and this amplification served to estimate nucleated cell counts. Profiled with immunoSEQ multiplex PCR; TCRdb holds only in-frame clones, not every one. The V and J calls and clone size come from that table; D and trimming were worked out from the DNA. This table has 210,000 or so clones, 75% to 85% appearing once. The sequenced sample was PBMCs or T cells enriched from blood (not recorded which). The origin of this receptor is a man younger than 40 with acute COVID-19. J is TRBJ2-1 and V is TRBV7-6; no reliable D call. The CDR3 region has the DNA TGTGCCAGCAGCTTAGCGAGGCAAGTTGGTCATTTTGAGCAGTTCTTC. Translation gives CASSLARQVGHFEQFF.